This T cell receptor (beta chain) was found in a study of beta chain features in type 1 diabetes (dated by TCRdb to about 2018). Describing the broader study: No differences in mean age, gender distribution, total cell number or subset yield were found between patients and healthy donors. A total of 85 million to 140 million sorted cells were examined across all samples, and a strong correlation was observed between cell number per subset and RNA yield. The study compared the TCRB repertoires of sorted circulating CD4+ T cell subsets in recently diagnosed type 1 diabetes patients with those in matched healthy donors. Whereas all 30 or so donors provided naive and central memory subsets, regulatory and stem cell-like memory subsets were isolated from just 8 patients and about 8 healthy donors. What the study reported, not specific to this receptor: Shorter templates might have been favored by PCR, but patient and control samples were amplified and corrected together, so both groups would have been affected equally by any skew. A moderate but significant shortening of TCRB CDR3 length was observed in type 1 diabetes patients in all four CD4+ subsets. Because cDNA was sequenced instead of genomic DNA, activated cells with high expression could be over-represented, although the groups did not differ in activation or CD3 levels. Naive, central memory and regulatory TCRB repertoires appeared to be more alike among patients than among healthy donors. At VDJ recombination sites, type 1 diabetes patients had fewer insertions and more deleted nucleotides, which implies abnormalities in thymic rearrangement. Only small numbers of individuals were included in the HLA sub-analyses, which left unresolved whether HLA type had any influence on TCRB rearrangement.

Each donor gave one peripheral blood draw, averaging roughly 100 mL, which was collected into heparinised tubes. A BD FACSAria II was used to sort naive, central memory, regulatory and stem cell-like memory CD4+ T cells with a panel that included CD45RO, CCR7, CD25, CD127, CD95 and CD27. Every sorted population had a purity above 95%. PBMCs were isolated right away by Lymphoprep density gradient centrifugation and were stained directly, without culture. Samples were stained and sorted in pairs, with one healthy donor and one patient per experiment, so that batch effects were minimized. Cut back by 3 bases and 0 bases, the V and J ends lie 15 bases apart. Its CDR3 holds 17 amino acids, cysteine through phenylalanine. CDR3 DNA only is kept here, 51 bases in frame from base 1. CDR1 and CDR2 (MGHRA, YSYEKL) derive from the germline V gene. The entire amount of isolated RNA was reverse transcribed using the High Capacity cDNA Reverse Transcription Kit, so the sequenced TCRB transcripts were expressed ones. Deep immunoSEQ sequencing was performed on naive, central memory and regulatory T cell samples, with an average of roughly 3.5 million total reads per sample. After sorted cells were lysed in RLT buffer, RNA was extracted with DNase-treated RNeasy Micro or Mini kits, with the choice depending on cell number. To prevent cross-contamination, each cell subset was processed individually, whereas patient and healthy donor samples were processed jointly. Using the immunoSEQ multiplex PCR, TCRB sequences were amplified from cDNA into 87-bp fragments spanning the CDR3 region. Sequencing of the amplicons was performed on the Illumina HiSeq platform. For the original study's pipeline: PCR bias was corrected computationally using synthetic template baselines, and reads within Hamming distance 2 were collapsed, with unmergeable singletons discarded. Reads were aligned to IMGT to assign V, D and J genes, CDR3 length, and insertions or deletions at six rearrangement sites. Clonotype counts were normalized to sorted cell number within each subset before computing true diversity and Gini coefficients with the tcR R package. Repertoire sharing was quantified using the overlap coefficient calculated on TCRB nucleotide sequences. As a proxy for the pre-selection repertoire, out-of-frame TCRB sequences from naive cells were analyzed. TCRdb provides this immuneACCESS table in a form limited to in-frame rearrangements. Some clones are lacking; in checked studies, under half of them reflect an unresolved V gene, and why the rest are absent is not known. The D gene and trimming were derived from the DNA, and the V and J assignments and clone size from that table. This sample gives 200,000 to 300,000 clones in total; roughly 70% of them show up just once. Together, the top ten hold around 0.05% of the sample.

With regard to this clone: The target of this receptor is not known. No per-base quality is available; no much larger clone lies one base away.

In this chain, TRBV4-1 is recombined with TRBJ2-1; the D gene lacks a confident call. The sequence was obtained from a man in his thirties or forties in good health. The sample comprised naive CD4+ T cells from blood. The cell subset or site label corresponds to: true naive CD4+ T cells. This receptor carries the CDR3 CASSQTDPYSSYNEQFF. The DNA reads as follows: TGCGCCAGCAGCCAGACGGACCCATATAGCTCCTACAATGAGCAGTTCTTC.